These T cell receptor beta chains were read from a single sample in a study of technical replicates of blood from several donors. Using immunoSEQ multiplex PCR, the repertoire was profiled, and TCRdb retains in-frame clones only, with some absent. The sample lists about 82,000 clones, nearly 96% occurring once. Sequencing was done on a sample of T cells isolated from PBMCs. The receptors derive from a human donor in good health. The CDR3 runs from the conserved cysteine through the conserved F or W. Fields, in order: V gene, D gene, J gene, clone size, CDR3 protein, CDR3 DNA. The D gene is left open where the match is weak. Rows give clone size only sometimes, using once, few, many, or a class for an expanded clone.

TRBV7-9	TRBD2	TRBJ2-1	.	CASSFSGSYSNEQFF	TGTGCCAGCAGCTTCAGCGGGAGTTATTCGAATGAGCAGTTCTTC
TRBV6-1	.	TRBJ2-7	once	CASSEESQASYEQYF	TGTGCCAGCAGTGAAGAAAGCCAGGCCTCCTACGAGCAGTACTTC
TRBV30	TRBD2	TRBJ2-1	.	CAWWTSGNEQFF	TGTGCCTGGTGGACTAGCGGGAATGAGCAGTTCTTC
TRBV28	TRBD1	TRBJ2-7	.	CASTDRVVHEQYF	TGTGCCAGCACGGACAGGGTGGTGCACGAGCAGTACTTC
TRBV30	.	TRBJ1-2	.	CAWSPSTRHGYTF	TGTGCCTGGAGTCCCTCCACCAGGCATGGCTACACCTTC
TRBV13	TRBD1	TRBJ2-7	.	CASSFRDRGQEQYF	TGTGCCAGCAGCTTTAGAGACAGGGGGCAGGAGCAGTACTTC
TRBV7-2	.	TRBJ2-1	once	CASSLGRLTNNEQFF	TGTGCCAGCAGCTTAGGGCGACTAACTAACAATGAGCAGTTCTTC
TRBV10-2	.	TRBJ2-3	.	CASSVSAGDTQYF	TGCGCCAGCAGTGTTTCGGCAGGGGATACGCAGTATTTT
TRBV30	TRBD1	TRBJ1-1	once	CAGDRGETEAFF	TGTGCCGGCGACAGGGGAGAGACTGAAGCTTTCTTT
TRBV5-1	TRBD1	TRBJ1-5	.	CASSPGTASEQPQHF	TGCGCCAGCAGTCCCGGGACAGCTTCAGAACAGCCCCAGCATTTT
TRBV6-1	.	TRBJ1-5	.	CASTDGIGWPQHF	TGTGCCAGCACAGACGGGATAGGATGGCCCCAGCATTTT
TRBV7-2	.	TRBJ2-1	.	CASSSSLRLVHNEQFF	TGTGCCAGCAGCTCATCCCTAAGACTAGTACACAATGAGCAGTTCTTC
TRBV10-3	.	TRBJ2-7	.	CAVQRGNEQYF	TGTGCCGTCCAGCGCGGGAACGAGCAGTACTTC
TRBV2	TRBD1	TRBJ1-1	.	CASRPDRGANTEAFF	TGTGCCAGCAGACCCGACAGGGGGGCGAACACTGAAGCTTTCTTT
TRBV11-3	TRBD1	TRBJ2-3	.	CASSPGTGNTDTQYF	TGTGCCAGCAGCCCCGGGACAGGAAACACAGATACGCAGTATTTT
TRBV11-2	.	TRBJ2-7	.	CASSSGTYEQYF	TGTGCCAGCAGCTCAGGGACCTACGAGCAGTACTTC
TRBV27	TRBD2	TRBJ2-2	.	CASSWGLAGVRTGELFF	TGTGCCAGCAGTTGGGGACTAGCGGGAGTTAGGACCGGGGAGCTGTTTTTT
TRBV28	TRBD2	TRBJ2-7	.	CASSLRGGSYEQYF	TGTGCCAGCAGTCTAAGGGGAGGGTCCTACGAGCAGTACTTC
TRBV19	TRBD2	TRBJ2-7	.	CASSLGLAGSYEQYF	TGTGCCAGTAGCCTGGGACTAGCGGGTTCCTACGAGCAGTACTTC
TRBV29-1	.	TRBJ1-1	once	CSVLEGRGHGLNTEAFF	TGCAGCGTTTTAGAGGGGCGGGGGCACGGACTGAACACTGAAGCTTTCTTT
TRBV9	TRBD2	TRBJ2-7	.	CASSSEGLGYYEQYF	TGTGCCAGCAGCTCGGAGGGACTAGGCTATTACGAGCAGTACTTC
TRBV11-2	TRBD1	TRBJ1-2	.	CASSSRGLFYTF	TGTGCCAGCAGCTCCAGGGGGCTTTTCTACACCTTC
TRBV4-2	TRBD1	TRBJ1-1	.	CASSRGTDEAFF	TGTGCCAGCAGCCGAGGGACAGATGAAGCTTTCTTT